Below, 14 T cell receptor beta chains from the same sample are listed, as sequenced in a study of blood T cells in healthy people across ages. Primed by a sample-barcoded 5' primer and a J-beta primer mix, a second PCR proceeded for 7 to 11 cycles. TCRdb re-called the 5' RACE reads with MiXCR, one entry per CDR3 protein. The table shows 790,000 or so distinct CDR3 sequences, with around half occurring only once. The sample consisted of blood. All receptors derive from an elderly man in good health.

This clonotype was picked up one time. It is likely a read error, because the conserved phenylalanine at the end of the CDR3 is missing. V usage is TRBV7-2 and J usage is TRBJ2-4; 7 nucleotides align to TRBD2. The assigned J gene may be wrong: the sequence end matches TRBJ2-7 better. This CDR3 is 15 amino acids long. Germline V gene lookup returns CDR1 SGHTA and CDR2 FQGNSA. The CDR3 sequence is CVSSTETSLLYEQYL. Here the CDR3 DNA reads TGTGTCAGCAGCACAGAGACTAGCCTGCTCTACGAGCAGTACTTA.

V usage is TRBV20-1 and J usage is TRBJ2-5, with 11 bases lining up with TRBD2. This CDR3 spans 17 amino acids. J gave up 5 bases and V 0 bases, and 11 bases lay outside the gene matches. Per the germline V gene, CDR1 is DFQATT and CDR2 is SNEGSKA (reference sequence). The CDR3 sequence is CSARDLDSGRAEETQYF. The CDR3 nucleotides are TGCAGTGCTAGAGATCTCGATAGCGGGAGGGCCGAGGAGACCCAGTACTTC.

This clonotype was recorded a few times. The chain links TRBV20-1 to TRBJ2-5, with D possibly matching TRBD2 (6 bases). The CDR3 totals 12 residues. Germline V gene sequence: CDR1 DFQATT, CDR2 SNEGSKA (reference sequence). The V gene lost 6 bases and the J gene lost 5 bases, with 13 bases spanning the gap. The CDR3 spells CSAGTGVETQYF. The CDR3 DNA sequence: TGCAGTGCAGGGACTGGAGTGGAGACCCAGTACTTC.

The chain links TRBV5-1 to TRBJ2-7; TRBD2 matches at 8 bases. Trimming took 1 base from V and 2 from J; bases not matched to a gene: 5. CDR3 length: 15 residues. Per germline, CDR1 SGHRS and CDR2 YFSETQ. The CDR3 sequence is CASSLRAGATYEQYF. DNA for the CDR3: TGCGCCAGCAGCTTGAGAGCGGGAGCGACCTACGAGCAGTACTTC.

A few counts support this clonotype. The CDR3 bases are TGTGCCAGCAGCGAACCTTCCGCCGGGGCTTACGAGCAGTACTTC. Protein: CASSEPSAGAYEQYF. The rearrangement joins TRBV11-2 to TRBJ2-7, with D perhaps TRBD1 or TRBD2 (5 bases each). The germline gives CDR1 SGHAT, CDR2 FQNNGV. V was cut by 5 bases and J by 4 bases, with 18 bases left in between. The CDR3 covers 15 residues.

This clonotype was counted between two and nine times. CDR3 in amino acids: CASSVGQASYEQYF. The CDR3 DNA reads as TGTGCCAGCAGCGTCGGACAGGCCTCCTACGAGCAGTACTTC. The chain carries TRBV9 and TRBJ2-7; TRBD1 matches at 7 bases. Germline trimming cut 2 bases from V and 0 bases from J; bases unmatched to any gene: 2. The CDR3 is 14 residues long. Looked up from germline, CDR1 is SGDLS and CDR2 is YYNGEE.

This chain links TRBV12-3 or TRBV12-4 with TRBJ2-5; 7 nucleotides align to TRBD2. V lost 6 bases and J lost 2; bases outside the gene matches: 12. The CDR3 covers 16 residues. CDR3 residues: CASSSNWGLQQETQYF. CDR3 in DNA: TGTGCCAGCAGCAGCAATTGGGGACTACAACAAGAGACCCAGTACTTC.

V and J are TRBV20-1 and TRBJ2-1; D may be TRBD2 (6 bases). Germline loops: CDR1 DFQATT, CDR2 SNEGSKA (reference sequence). The CDR3 covers 15 residues. Trimming shortened V by 1 base and J by 7 bases, and 17 bases separated the two germline ends. The CDR3 bases are TGCAGTGCTAGAGTTAGGACTATCCCTAGGAATGAGCAGTTCTTC. This sequence encodes CSARVRTIPRNEQFF.

This clonotype was seen repeatedly, ten times or more. This chain joins TRBV9 and TRBJ2-3; perhaps TRBD2 as D (5 bases). CDR3 length: 12 amino acids. CDR1 is SGDLS and CDR2 is YYNGEE in the germline V gene. Trimming took 0 bases from V and 6 from J, leaving 5 bases between them. DNA for the CDR3: TGTGCCAGCAGCGTAGGCGGGGATACGCAGTATTTT. As protein: CASSVGGDTQYF.

The chain links TRBV29-1 to TRBJ2-7; 8 bases align to TRBD1. V trimming: 6 bases; J trimming: 5 bases; junction bases outside the gene matches: 9. CDR1 is SQVTM and CDR2 is ANQGSEA in the germline V gene. The CDR3 is made up of 13 amino acids. The CDR3 DNA follows: TGCAGCGTCCTTGAACAGGGGGTCAACGAGCAGTACTTC. It codes for CSVLEQGVNEQYF.

This chain joins TRBV6-5 and TRBJ2-5; D unresolved. Germline V gives CDR1 MNHEY, CDR2 SVGAGI. The V gene lost 0 bases and the J gene lost 6 bases, with 11 bases spanning the gap. The CDR3 spans 14 residues. The CDR3 DNA sequence: TGTGCCAGCAGTTACTCGCCTACTGAGAAGACCCAGTACTTC. This sequence encodes CASSYSPTEKTQYF.

This clonotype has only a few counts. The V and J genes are TRBV28 and TRBJ2-4; 14 nucleotides line up with TRBD2. The junction had 9 bases not matched to a gene; V was cut back by 8 bases and J by 6 bases. The CDR3 has 16 residues. Germline CDR1 is MDHEN and CDR2 is SYDVKM. DNA of the CDR3: TGTGCCAGCGGGACTAGCGGGAGTTTAGTTCGAAACATTCAGTACTTC. Residues: CASGTSGSLVRNIQYF.

DNA of the CDR3: TGCAGTGCTAGATTGGTGGGGCCTCTAGATGAGCAGTTCTTC. It specifies CSARLVGPLDEQFF. V gene TRBV20-1 combines with J gene TRBJ2-1, with TRBD1 as a possible D gene (5 bases). This CDR3 has 14 amino acids. Trimming stripped 2 bases from V and 8 bases from J, with 16 bases between. Per the germline V gene, CDR1 is DFQATT and CDR2 is SNEGSKA (reference sequence).

J is TRBJ1-1 and V is TRBV28; possible D gene TRBD1, 5 bases. The CDR3 spans 11 residues. CDR1 MDHEN and CDR2 SYDVKM come from the germline V gene. The V end was cut by 8 bases, the J end by 8 bases, with 12 bases between. The CDR3 region is CASGARAEAFF. CDR3 coding DNA: TGTGCCAGCGGCGCCAGGGCGGAAGCTTTCTTT.